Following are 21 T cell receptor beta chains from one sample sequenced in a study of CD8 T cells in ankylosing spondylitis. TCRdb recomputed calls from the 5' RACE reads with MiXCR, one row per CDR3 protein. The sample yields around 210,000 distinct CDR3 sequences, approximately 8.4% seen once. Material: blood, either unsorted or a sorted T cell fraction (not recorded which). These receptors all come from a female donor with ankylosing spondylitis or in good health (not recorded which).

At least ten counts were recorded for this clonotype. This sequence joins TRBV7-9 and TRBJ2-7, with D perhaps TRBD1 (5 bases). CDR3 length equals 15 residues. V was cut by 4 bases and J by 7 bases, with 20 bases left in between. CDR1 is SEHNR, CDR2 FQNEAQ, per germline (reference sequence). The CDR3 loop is CASSSSDTAMGEQYF. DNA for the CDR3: TGTGCCAGCAGCTCATCGGACACGGCTATGGGGGAGCAGTACTTC.

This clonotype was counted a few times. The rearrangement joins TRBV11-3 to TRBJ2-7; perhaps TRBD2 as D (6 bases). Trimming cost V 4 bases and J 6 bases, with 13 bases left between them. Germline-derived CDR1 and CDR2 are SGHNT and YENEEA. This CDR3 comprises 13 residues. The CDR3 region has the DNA TGTGCCAGCAGCTCGACTAGTATTAGCGAGCAGTACTTC. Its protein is CASSSTSISEQYF.

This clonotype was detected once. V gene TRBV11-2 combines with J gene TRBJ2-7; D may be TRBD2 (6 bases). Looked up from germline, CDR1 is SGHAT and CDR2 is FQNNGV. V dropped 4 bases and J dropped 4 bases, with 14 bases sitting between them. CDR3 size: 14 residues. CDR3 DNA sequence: TGTGCCAGCAGCTCTGGAGGGGCTGTATACGAGCAGTACTTC. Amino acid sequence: CASSSGGAVYEQYF.

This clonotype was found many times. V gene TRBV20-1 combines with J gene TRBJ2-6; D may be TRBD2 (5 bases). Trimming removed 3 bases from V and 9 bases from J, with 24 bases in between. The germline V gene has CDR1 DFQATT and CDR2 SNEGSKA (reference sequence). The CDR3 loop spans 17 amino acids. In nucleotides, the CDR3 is TGCAGTGCTAGTAACTCAGCCCCCTCTGGGAGAGGCAACGTCCTGACTTTC. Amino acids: CSASNSAPSGRGNVLTF.

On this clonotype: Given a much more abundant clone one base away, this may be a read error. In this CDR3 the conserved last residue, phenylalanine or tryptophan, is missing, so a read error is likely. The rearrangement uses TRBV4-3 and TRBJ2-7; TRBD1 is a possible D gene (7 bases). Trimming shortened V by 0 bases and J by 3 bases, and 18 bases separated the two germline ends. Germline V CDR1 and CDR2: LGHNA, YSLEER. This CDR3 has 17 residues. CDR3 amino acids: CASSQELRDSDDYEQYL. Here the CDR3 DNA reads TGCGCCAGCAGCCAAGAGTTGCGGGACAGTGACGACTACGAGCAGTACCTC.

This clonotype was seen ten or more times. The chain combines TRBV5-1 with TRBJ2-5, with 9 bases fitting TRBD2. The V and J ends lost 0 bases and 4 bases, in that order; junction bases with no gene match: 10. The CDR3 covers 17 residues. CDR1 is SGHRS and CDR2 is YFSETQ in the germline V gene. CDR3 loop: CASSLESSGRLGETQYF. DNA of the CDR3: TGCGCCAGCAGCTTGGAGAGTAGCGGGAGATTAGGAGAGACCCAGTACTTC. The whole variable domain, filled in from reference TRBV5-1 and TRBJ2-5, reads KAGVTQTPRYLIKTRGQQVTLSCSPISGHRSVSWYQQTPGQGLQFLFEYFSETQRNKGNFPGRFSGRQFSNSRSEMNVSTLELGDSALYLCASSLESSGRLGETQYFGPGTRLLVL.

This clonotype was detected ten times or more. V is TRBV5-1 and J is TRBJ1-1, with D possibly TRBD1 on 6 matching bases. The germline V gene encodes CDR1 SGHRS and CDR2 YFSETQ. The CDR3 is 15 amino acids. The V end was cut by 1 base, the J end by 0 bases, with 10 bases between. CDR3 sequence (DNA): TGCGCCAGCAGCTTGAGGGGGGCGATGAACACTGAAGCTTTCTTT. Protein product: CASSLRGAMNTEAFF.

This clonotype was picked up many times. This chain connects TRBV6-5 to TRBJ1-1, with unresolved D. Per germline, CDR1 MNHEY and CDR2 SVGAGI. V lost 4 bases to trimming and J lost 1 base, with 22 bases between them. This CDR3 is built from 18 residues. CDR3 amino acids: CASSLRRPSGGANTEAFF. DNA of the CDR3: TGTGCCAGCAGTTTACGCAGGCCTTCGGGAGGAGCGAACACTGAAGCTTTCTTT.

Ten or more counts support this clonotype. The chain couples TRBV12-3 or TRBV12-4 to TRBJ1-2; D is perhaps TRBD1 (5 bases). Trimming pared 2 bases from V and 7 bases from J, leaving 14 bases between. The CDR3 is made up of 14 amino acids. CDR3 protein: CASSLPSGVGGYTF. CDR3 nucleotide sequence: TGTGCCAGCAGTTTACCCTCGGGGGTCGGTGGCTACACCTTC.

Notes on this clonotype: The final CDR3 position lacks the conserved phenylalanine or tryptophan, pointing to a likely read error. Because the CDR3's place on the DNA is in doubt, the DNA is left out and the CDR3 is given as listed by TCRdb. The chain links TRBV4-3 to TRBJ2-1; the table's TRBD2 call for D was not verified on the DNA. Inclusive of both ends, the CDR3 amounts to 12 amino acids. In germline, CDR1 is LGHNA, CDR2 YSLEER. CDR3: CASSQDGTPLFL.

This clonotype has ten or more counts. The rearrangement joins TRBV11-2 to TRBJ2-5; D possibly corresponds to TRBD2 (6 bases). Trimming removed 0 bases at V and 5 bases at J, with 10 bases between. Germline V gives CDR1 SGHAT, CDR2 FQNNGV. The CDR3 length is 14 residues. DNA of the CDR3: TGTGCCAGCAGCTTAGATTACGGAGGGGAGACCCAGTACTTC. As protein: CASSLDYGGETQYF.

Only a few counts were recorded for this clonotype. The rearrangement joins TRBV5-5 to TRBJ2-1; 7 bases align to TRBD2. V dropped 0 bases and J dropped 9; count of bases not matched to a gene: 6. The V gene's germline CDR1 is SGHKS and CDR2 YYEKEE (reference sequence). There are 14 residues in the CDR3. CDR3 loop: CASSLAGGLGEQFF. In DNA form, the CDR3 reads TGTGCCAGCAGCTTGGCCGGGGGGTTGGGTGAGCAGTTCTTC.

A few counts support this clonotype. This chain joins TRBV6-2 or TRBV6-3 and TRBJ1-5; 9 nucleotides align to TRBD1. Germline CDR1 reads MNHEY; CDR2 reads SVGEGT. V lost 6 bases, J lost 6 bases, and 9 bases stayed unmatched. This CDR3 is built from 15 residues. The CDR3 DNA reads TGTGCCAGCAGCCGACAGGGGGGCATTAGTCAGCCCCAGCATTTT. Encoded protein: CASSRQGGISQPQHF.

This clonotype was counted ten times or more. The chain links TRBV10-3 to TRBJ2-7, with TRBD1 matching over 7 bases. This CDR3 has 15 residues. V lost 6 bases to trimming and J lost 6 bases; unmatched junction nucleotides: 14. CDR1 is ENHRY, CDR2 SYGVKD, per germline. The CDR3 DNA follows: TGTGCCATCAGGAATGTAGGGGGCTCGACGGGCGAGCAGTACTTC. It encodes CAIRNVGGSTGEQYF.

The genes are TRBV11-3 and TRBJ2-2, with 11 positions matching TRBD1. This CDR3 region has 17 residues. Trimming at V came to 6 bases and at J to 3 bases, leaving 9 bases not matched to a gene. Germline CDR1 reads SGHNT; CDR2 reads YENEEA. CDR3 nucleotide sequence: TGTGCCAGCAGTCCTACCGGGACAGGGGGTTACACCGGGGAGCTGTTTTTT. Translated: CASSPTGTGGYTGELFF.

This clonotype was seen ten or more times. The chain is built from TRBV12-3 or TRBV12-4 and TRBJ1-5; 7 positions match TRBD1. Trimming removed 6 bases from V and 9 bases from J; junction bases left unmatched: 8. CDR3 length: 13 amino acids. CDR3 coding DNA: TGTGCCAGCAGGCCTGACAGGGAAGGGCCCCAGCATTTT. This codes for CASRPDREGPQHF.

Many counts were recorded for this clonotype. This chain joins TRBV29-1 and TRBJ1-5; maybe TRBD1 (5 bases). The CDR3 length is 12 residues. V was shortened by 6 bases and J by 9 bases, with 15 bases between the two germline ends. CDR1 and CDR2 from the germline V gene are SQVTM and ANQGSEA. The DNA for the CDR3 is TGCAGCGTATCTGGGGGAGGTCTGCCCCAGCATTTT. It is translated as CSVSGGGLPQHF.

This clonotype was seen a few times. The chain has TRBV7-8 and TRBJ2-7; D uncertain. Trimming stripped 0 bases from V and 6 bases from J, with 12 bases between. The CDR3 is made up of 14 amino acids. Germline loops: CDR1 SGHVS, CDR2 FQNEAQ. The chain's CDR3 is CASSLAETLSEQYF. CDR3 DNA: TGTGCCAGCAGCTTAGCCGAGACCCTATCCGAGCAGTACTTC. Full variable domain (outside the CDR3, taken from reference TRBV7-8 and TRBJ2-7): GAGVSQSPRYKVAKRGQDVALRCDPISGHVSLFWYQQALGQGPEFLTYFQNEAQLDKSGLPSDRFFAERPEGSVSTLKIQRTQQEDSAVYLCASSLAETLSEQYFGPGTRLTVT.

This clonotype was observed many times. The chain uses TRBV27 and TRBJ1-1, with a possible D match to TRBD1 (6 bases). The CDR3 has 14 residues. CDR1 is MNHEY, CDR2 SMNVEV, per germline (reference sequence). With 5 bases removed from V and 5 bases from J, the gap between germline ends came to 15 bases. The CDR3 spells CASSVTQGSTEAFF. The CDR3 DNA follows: TGTGCCAGCAGTGTCACACAGGGATCAACTGAAGCTTTCTTT.

The CDR3, as DNA: TGTGCCAGCAACTACGACAGAGCGAACACTGAAGCTTTCTTT. It yields the protein CASNYDRANTEAFF. The chain is built from TRBV7-2 and TRBJ1-1; tentatively, D is TRBD1 (5 bases). V lost 7 bases, J lost 1 base, and 13 bases lay in between. The germline CDR1 and CDR2 sequences are SGHTA and FQGNSA. CDR3 length: 14 amino acids.

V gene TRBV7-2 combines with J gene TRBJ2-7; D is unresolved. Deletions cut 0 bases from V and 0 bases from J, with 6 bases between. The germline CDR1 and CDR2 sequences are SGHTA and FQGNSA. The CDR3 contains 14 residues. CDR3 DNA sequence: TGTGCCAGCAGCTTAGCCCCTAGCTCCTACGAGCAGTACTTC. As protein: CASSLAPSSYEQYF.